This T cell receptor (beta chain) was sequenced in a study of read filtering for tumor transcriptome and immune sequencing. About the research overall: Mean patient age was 65.9 years, range 47 to 80; approximately 17 male, roughly 14 female. IR-seq gave about 4 to 10.27 million TCR reads per sample; RNA-seq gave about 80 to 1,300.

As to this clonotype: A clone one base away is much larger, so this may be a read error.

The library was built from about 370 ng RNA with molecular barcoded adaptors for alpha/delta and beta/gamma chains. TCRdb redid the calling of the reads with MiXCR, one entry per CDR3 protein. This table has fewer than 25,000 distinct CDR3 sequences, approximately 22% appearing once. Germline CDR1 and CDR2: SGHNT and YENEEA. The CDR3 extends over 16 amino acids. Sequencing input: a population of CD138-negative cells sorted from bone marrow. The J gene is TRBJ2-7, the V gene TRBV11-3; 8 bases fit TRBD1. The sequence came from a donor aged 40 or older with multiple myeloma. CDR3 coding DNA: TGTGCCGGCAGCTCTACGACAGGGGCCCTCTTTGGAGAGCAGTACTTC. It specifies CAGSSTTGALFGEQYF.